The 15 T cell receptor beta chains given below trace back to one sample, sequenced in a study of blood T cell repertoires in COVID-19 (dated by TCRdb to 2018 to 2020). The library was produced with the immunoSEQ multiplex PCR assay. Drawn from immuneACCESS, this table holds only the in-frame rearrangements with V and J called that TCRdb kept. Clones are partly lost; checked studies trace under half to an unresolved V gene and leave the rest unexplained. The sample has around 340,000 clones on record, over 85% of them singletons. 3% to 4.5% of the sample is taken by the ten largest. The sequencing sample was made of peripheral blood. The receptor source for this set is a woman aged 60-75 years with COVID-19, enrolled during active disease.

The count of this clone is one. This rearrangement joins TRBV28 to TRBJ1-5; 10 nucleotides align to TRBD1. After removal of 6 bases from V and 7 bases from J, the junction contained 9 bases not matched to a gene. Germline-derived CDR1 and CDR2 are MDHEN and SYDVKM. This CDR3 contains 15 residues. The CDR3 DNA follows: TGTGCCAGCAGGATGACAGGGGGCGATGGCCAGCCCCAGCATTTT. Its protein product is CASRMTGGDGQPQHF.

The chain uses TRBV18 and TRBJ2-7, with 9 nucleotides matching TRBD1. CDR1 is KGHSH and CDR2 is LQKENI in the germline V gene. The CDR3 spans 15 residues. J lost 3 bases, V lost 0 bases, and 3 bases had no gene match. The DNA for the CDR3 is TGTGCCAGCTCACCACCCGGGACAGGGAACTACGAGCAGTACTTC. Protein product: CASSPPGTGNYEQYF.

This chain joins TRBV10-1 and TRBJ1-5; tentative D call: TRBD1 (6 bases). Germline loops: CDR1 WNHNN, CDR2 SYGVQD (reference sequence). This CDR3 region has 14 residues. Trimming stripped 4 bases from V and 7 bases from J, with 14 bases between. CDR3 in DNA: TGCGCCAGCAGTGGGGGGGGCCACGGGCAGCCCCAGCATTTT. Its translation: CASSGGGHGQPQHF.

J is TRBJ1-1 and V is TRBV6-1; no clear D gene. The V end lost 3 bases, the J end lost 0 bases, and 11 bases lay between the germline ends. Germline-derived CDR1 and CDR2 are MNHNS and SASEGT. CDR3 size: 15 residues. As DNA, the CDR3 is TGTGCCAGCAGTGATTGGGCAGGCTTGAACACTGAAGCTTTCTTT. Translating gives CASSDWAGLNTEAFF.

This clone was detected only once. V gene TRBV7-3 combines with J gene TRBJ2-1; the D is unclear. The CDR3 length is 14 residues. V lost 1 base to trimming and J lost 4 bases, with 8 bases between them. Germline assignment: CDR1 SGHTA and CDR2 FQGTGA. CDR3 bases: TGTGCCAGCAGCTTAAGTCCAGGATACAATGAGCAGTTCTTC. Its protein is CASSLSPGYNEQFF.

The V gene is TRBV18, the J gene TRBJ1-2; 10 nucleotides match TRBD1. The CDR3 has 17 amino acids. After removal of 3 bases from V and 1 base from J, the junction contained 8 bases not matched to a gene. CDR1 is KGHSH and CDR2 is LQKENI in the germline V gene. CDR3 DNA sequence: TGTGCCAGCTCACCGACAGCCGGGACAGGGGATAACTATGGCTACACCTTC. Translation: CASSPTAGTGDNYGYTF.

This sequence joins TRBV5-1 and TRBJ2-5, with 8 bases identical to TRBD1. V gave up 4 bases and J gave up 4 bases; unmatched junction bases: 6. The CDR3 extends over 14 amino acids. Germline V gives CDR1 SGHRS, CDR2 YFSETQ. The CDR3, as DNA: TGCGCCAGCAGCCAGGGGACAGGCGGAGAGACCCAGTACTTC. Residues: CASSQGTGGETQYF.

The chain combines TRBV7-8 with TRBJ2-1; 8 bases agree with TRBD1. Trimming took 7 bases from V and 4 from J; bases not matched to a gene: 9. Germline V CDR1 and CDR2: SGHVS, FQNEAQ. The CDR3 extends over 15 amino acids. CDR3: CASNFRDRGYNEQFF. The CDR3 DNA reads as TGTGCCAGCAATTTCCGAGACAGGGGTTACAATGAGCAGTTCTTC.

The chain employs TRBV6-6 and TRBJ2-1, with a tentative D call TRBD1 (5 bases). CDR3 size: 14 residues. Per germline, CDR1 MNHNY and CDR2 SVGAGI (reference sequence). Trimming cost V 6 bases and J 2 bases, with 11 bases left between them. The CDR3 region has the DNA TGTGCCAGCAGCCCACAGGCGACCTACAATGAGCAGTTCTTC. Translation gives CASSPQATYNEQFF.

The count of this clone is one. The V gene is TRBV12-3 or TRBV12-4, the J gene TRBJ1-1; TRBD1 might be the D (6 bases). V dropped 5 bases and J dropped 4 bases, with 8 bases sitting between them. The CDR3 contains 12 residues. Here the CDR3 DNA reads TGTGCCAGCAGTGGGGACACCACTGAAGCTTTCTTT. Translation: CASSGDTTEAFF.

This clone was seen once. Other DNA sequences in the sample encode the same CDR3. CDR3 region: CASSLQGYEQYF. The CDR3 DNA follows: TGCGCCAGCAGCTTGCAGGGGTACGAGCAGTACTTC. The rearrangement joins TRBV5-1 to TRBJ2-7, with TRBD1 as a possible D gene (6 bases). Per the germline V gene, CDR1 is SGHRS and CDR2 is YFSETQ. The CDR3 runs 12 residues. V lost 1 base, J lost 4 bases, and 6 bases lay in between.

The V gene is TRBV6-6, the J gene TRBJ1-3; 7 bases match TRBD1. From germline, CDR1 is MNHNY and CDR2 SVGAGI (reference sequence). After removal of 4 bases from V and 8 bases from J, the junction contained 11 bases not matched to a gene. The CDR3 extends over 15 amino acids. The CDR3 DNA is TGTGCCAGCAGTTGGGGACAGACCGGCGGAGACACCATATATTTT. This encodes CASSWGQTGGDTIYF.

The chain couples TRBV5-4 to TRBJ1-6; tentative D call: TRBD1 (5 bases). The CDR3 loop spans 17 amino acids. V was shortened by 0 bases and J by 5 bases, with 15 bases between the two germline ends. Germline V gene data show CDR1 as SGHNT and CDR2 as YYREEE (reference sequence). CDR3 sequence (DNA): TGTGCCAGCAGCTTGGGTGCCGGGGGTCAAGATAATTCACCCCTCCACTTT. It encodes CASSLGAGGQDNSPLHF.

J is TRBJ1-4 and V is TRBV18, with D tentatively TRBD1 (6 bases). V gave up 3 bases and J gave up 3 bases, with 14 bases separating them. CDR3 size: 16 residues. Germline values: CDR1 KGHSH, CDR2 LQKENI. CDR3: CASSPVLGASNEKLFF. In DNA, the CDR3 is TGTGCCAGCTCACCGGTCCTGGGGGCCTCTAATGAAAAACTGTTTTTT.

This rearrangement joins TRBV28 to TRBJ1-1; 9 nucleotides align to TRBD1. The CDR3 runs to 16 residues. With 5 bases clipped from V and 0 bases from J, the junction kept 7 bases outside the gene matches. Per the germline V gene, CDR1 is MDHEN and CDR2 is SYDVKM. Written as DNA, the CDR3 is TGTGCCAGCAGTACAGGGGGCGGAGGGTTGAACACTGAAGCTTTCTTT. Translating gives CASSTGGGGLNTEAFF.